What follows is one T cell receptor beta chain and its context. RNA transcripts were the source from which TCR beta CDR3 regions were amplified. The authors performed first-round RT-PCR with HTBI primers and then a second-round multiplex PCR. TCRdb processed the multiplex PCR reads anew with MiXCR; each CDR3 protein has one entry. The table shows 650,000 to 900,000 distinct CDR3 sequences, with about 44% occurring only once. The source of the sample is a study of Graves' ophthalmopathy and Graves' hyperthyroidism. Germline-derived CDR1 and CDR2 are SGHTA and FQGNSA. J lost 7 bases, V lost 2 bases, and 5 bases had no gene match. The CDR3 loop spans 15 amino acids. No donor had other autoimmune disease, uncontrolled infection, pregnancy or lactation.

V usage is TRBV7-2 and J usage is TRBJ1-4; 9 nucleotides line up with TRBD1. The source of this sequence is an adult man with Graves' ophthalmopathy. Sequenced input: peripheral blood. The CDR3 bases are TGTGCCAGCAGCTTAATGGGACAGGGCTCTGAAAAACTGTTTTTT. Translated, it gives CASSLMGQGSEKLFF. Using reference TRBV7-2 and TRBJ1-4 for the parts outside the CDR3, the full variable domain is GAGVSQSPSNKVTEKGKDVELRCDPISGHTALYWYRQSLGQGLEFLIYFQGNSAPDKSGLPSDRFSAERTGGSVSTLTIQRTQQEDSAVYLCASSLMGQGSEKLFFGSGTQLSVL.